The 27 T cell receptor beta chains below all came from one sample that was sequenced in a study of cytomegalovirus exposure and HLA in healthy donors. Primers for the PCR totalled 60 Vbeta and 13 Jbeta. Profiling relied on immunoSEQ multiplex PCR, and the TCRdb table lists in-frame clones only, not all of them. The table records approximately 150,000 clones, more than 80% of them present only once. The sequenced material came from PBMCs. These receptors originate from a woman aged 25 to 45 in good health and CMV-seropositive.

The CDR3 DNA reads as TGTGCCAGCAGCCCTTCCTACGAGCAGTACTTC. This gives the protein CASSPSYEQYF. V and J are TRBV7-2 and TRBJ2-7; D not resolved. The CDR3 is made up of 11 amino acids. From germline, CDR1 is SGHTA and CDR2 FQGNSA. With 5 bases removed from V and 1 base from J, the gap between germline ends came to 3 bases.

The chain joins TRBV19 to TRBJ1-3; D remains ambiguous. CDR1 is LNHDA and CDR2 is SQIVND in the germline V gene (reference sequence). The CDR3 has 14 residues. With 6 bases removed from V and 3 bases from J, the gap between germline ends came to 12 bases. In DNA, the CDR3 is TGTGCCAGTAGCTTTGATGGGCGTGGAAACACCATATATTTT. Translating it yields CASSFDGRGNTIYF.

The V gene is TRBV18, the J gene TRBJ2-7; 7 bases are shared with TRBD1. CDR1 is KGHSH, CDR2 LQKENI, per germline. The CDR3 spans 15 residues. V shed 5 bases, J shed 2 bases, and the junction held 9 bases outside the gene matches. CDR3 DNA sequence: TGTGCCAGCTCAAGTCCAAAACAGGGGACCTACGAGCAGTACTTC. Translated: CASSSPKQGTYEQYF.

V usage is TRBV6-5 and J usage is TRBJ1-5, with D hard to call. Germline V gene lookup returns CDR1 MNHEY and CDR2 SVGAGI. The CDR3 contains 13 residues. Deletions cut 8 bases from V and 5 bases from J, with 13 bases between. The CDR3 sequence: CASSFGADQPQHF. CDR3 nucleotide sequence: TGTGCCAGCTCGTTCGGAGCAGATCAGCCCCAGCATTTT.

This chain joins TRBV18 and TRBJ2-7; D is ambiguous. There are 13 residues in the CDR3. The V gene's germline CDR1 is KGHSH and CDR2 LQKENI. V lost 5 bases, J lost 0 bases, and 8 bases lay in between. The chain's CDR3 is CASSVRVSYEQYF. The CDR3 bases are TGTGCCAGCTCAGTACGGGTCTCCTACGAGCAGTACTTC.

This clone has only a few counts. This rearrangement joins TRBV7-9 to TRBJ1-1; D perhaps matches TRBD1 (6 bases). CDR1 is SEHNR and CDR2 is FQNEAQ in the germline V gene (reference sequence). Trimming took 1 base from V and 5 from J, leaving 8 bases between them. The CDR3 covers 13 residues. The CDR3 reads CASSLGTVTEAFF. CDR3 bases: TGTGCCAGCAGCTTAGGGACAGTGACTGAAGCTTTCTTT.

This clone was seen once. The germline gene is not matched at one end of the junction; a read error may be the cause. This rearrangement joins TRBV11-2 to TRBJ2-5; TRBD1 matches at 8 bases. CDR1 is SGHAT, CDR2 FQNNGV, per germline. This CDR3 has 13 residues. CDR3 sequence reads: CVSSGQGAETQYF. In DNA, the CDR3 is TGTGTCAGCAGCGGGCAGGGGGCTGAGACCCAGTACTTC.

J is TRBJ2-5 and V is TRBV7-2, with D possibly matching TRBD2 (6 bases). The CDR3 sequence is 13 residues long. Germline CDR1 SGHTA, CDR2 FQGNSA. With 5 bases removed from V and 4 bases from J, the gap between germline ends came to 11 bases. In DNA form, the CDR3 reads TGTGCCAGCAGCCGGCGGGAAAGAGAGACCCAGTACTTC. Its translation: CASSRRERETQYF.

This clone occurred a few times. This rearrangement joins TRBV14 to TRBJ1-2; no definite D call. The CDR3 extends over 13 amino acids. V was pared by 3 bases and J by 7 bases, with 12 bases between. CDR1 SGHDN and CDR2 FVKESK come from the germline V gene. In nucleotides, the CDR3 is TGTGCCAGCAGCCAGTATAAATTCGGTGGCTACACCTTC. It yields the protein CASSQYKFGGYTF.

This rearrangement joins TRBV9 to TRBJ1-1; possibly TRBD1 for D (5 bases). The CDR3 has 16 residues. CDR1 and CDR2 from the germline V gene are SGDLS and YYNGEE. The V end was cut by 1 base, the J end by 0 bases, with 13 bases between. Here the CDR3 DNA reads TGTGCCAGCAGCGTACACCCCGACAGTTTGAACACTGAAGCTTTCTTT. Encoded protein: CASSVHPDSLNTEAFF.

CDR3 DNA sequence: TGTGCCACCGCCCGAGGTTACACTGAAGCTTTCTTT. Translation gives CATARGYTEAFF. This chain joins TRBV19 and TRBJ1-1; D remains unclear. Trimming shortened V by 10 bases and J by 3 bases, and 12 bases separated the two germline ends. Germline CDR1 is LNHDA and CDR2 is SQIVND (reference sequence). This CDR3 is built from 12 residues.

The chain links TRBV6-5 to TRBJ1-2; D remains ambiguous. With 8 bases removed from V and 0 bases from J, the gap between germline ends came to 16 bases. Germline assignment: CDR1 MNHEY and CDR2 SVGAGI. The CDR3 has 15 residues. CDR3 residues: CASYPSDTANYGYTF. CDR3 in DNA: TGTGCCAGCTACCCGTCAGACACTGCTAACTATGGCTACACCTTC.

This clone was counted only a few times. The chain is built from TRBV19 and TRBJ1-2; TRBD1 aligns across 9 bases. Germline-derived CDR1 and CDR2 are LNHDA and SQIVND (reference sequence). J gave up 7 bases and V 5 bases, and 8 bases lay outside the gene matches. This CDR3 spans 14 amino acids. The chain's CDR3 is CASSPITGGSGYTF. CDR3 sequence (DNA): TGTGCCAGTAGTCCTATTACAGGGGGCTCTGGCTACACCTTC.

V and J are TRBV29-1 and TRBJ1-2; D is unclear. CDR3 length equals 14 residues. Germline V gene sequence: CDR1 SQVTM, CDR2 ANQGSEA. The CDR3 DNA reads TGCGCGATTTCGATGGCAGGCTCAAACTATGGCTACACCTTC. It encodes CAISMAGSNYGYTF.

This clone turned up a few times. The CDR3 here is CASSGRDSYEQYF. In nucleotides, the CDR3 is TGTGCCAGCAGCGGCCGGGACAGCTACGAGCAGTACTTC. The rearrangement links TRBV7-7 to TRBJ2-7, with 7 bases fitting TRBD1. CDR1 SSHAT and CDR2 FNYEAQ come from the germline V gene (reference sequence). The junction had 4 bases not matched to a gene; V was cut back by 5 bases and J by 3 bases. The CDR3 sequence is 13 residues long.

This clone was observed a single time. CDR3 in DNA: TGTGCCAGCAGCCCTCACCAGTTAGGGGTGGGCAATCAGCCCCAGCATTTT. Translation: CASSPHQLGVGNQPQHF. The chain uses TRBV7-2 and TRBJ1-5, with D perhaps matching TRBD1 (5 bases). Looked up from germline, CDR1 is SGHTA and CDR2 is FQGNSA. The CDR3 has 17 residues. Deletions cut 5 bases from V and 2 bases from J, with 19 bases between.

The chain carries TRBV6-6 and TRBJ2-2; tentatively, D is TRBD1 (5 bases). The V gene lost 7 bases and the J gene lost 0 bases, with 9 bases spanning the gap. Germline V gives CDR1 MNHNY, CDR2 SVGAGI (reference sequence). The CDR3 totals 14 residues. CDR3 loop: CASKGLANTGELFF. The CDR3, as DNA: TGTGCCAGCAAGGGGCTAGCGAACACCGGGGAGCTGTTTTTT.

The V call is TRBV2, the J call TRBJ1-2; TRBD1 agrees at 7 bases. Germline trimming cut 5 bases from V and 8 bases from J; bases unmatched to any gene: 8. Germline CDR1 is SNHLY and CDR2 is FYNNEI. The CDR3 is made up of 13 amino acids. CDR3 nucleotide sequence: TGTGCCAGCAGTACTGACAGGGTGGGCGGCTACACCTTC. Translated, it gives CASSTDRVGGYTF.

The chain has TRBV9 and TRBJ2-1; possibly TRBD1 for D (6 bases). V gave up 0 bases and J gave up 1 base, with 8 bases separating them. CDR1 SGDLS and CDR2 YYNGEE come from the germline V gene. This CDR3 is built from 15 residues. The CDR3 loop reads CASSVGTASYNEQFF. DNA of the CDR3: TGTGCCAGCAGCGTAGGGACAGCATCCTACAATGAGCAGTTCTTC.

The genes are TRBV18 and TRBJ2-5; weak D call: TRBD2 (6 bases). The J call could be wrong; TRBJ2-7 is a better fit for the DNA end. CDR3 size: 13 residues. Germline V gene sequence: CDR1 KGHSH, CDR2 LQKENI. Here the CDR3 reads CASSPRRGYEQYF. The CDR3 DNA reads as TGTGCCAGCTCACCAAGGAGGGGATACGAGCAGTACTTC.

This chain joins TRBV9 and TRBJ2-3; possibly TRBD1 for D (6 bases). Trimming took off 4 bases at V and 6 bases at J, with 9 bases between the two ends. Germline loops: CDR1 SGDLS, CDR2 YYNGEE. This CDR3 spans 12 amino acids. This chain's CDR3 is CASSPGADTQYF. The CDR3 DNA is TGTGCCAGCAGCCCAGGGGCTGATACGCAGTATTTT.

The V and J genes are TRBV7-3 and TRBJ2-1, with 8 bases aligning to TRBD2. The CDR3 covers 16 residues. In germline, CDR1 is SGHTA, CDR2 FQGTGA. J gave up 7 bases and V 5 bases, and 13 bases lay outside the gene matches. For the CDR3, the DNA is TGTGCCAGCAGCCCCGGAGGTAGCGGGGTGTGGAATGAGCAGTTCTTC. Protein product: CASSPGGSGVWNEQFF.

The chain combines TRBV7-2 with TRBJ2-1; TRBD1 aligns across 8 bases. This CDR3 comprises 17 residues. CDR1 SGHTA and CDR2 FQGNSA come from the germline V gene. V gave up 0 bases and J gave up 5 bases; unmatched junction bases: 9. The CDR3 here is CASSLAAARGHNNEQFF. The CDR3 nucleotides read TGTGCCAGCAGCTTAGCGGCGGCCAGGGGGCACAACAATGAGCAGTTCTTC.

The V call is TRBV5-4, the J call TRBJ2-3, with TRBD2 identical over 9 bases. V trimming: 0 bases; J trimming: 2 bases; junction bases outside the gene matches: 4. This CDR3 is built from 16 residues. Looked up from germline, CDR1 is SGHNT and CDR2 is YYREEE (reference sequence). CDR3 DNA sequence: TGTGCCAGCAGCTTGGGGGCTAGCGGGGACACAGATACGCAGTATTTT. The encoded protein is CASSLGASGDTDTQYF.

The V gene is TRBV6-1, the J gene TRBJ1-1; possible D gene TRBD1, 5 bases. The CDR3 totals 14 residues. With 6 bases removed from V and 5 bases from J, the gap between germline ends came to 16 bases. Germline lookup yields CDR1 MNHNS and CDR2 SASEGT. As DNA, the CDR3 is TGTGCCAGCAGAGCGACCCAGGGCTTTACTGAAGCTTTCTTT. This encodes CASRATQGFTEAFF.

The chain employs TRBV4-2 and TRBJ2-7, with TRBD2 matching 8 bases. Germline CDR1 reads LGHNA; CDR2 reads YNFKEQ. J was trimmed by 0 bases and V by 1 base; bases with no gene match: 11. The CDR3 is 18 amino acids. Here the CDR3 reads CASSQAVVAGGSSYEQYF. The DNA for the CDR3 is TGTGCCAGCAGCCAAGCCGTTGTCGCGGGGGGTTCCTCCTACGAGCAGTACTTC.

The chain employs TRBV6-5 and TRBJ1-2; D unclear. The germline V and J ends were trimmed by 0 bases and 9 bases, with 14 bases remaining between them. Germline V gene sequence: CDR1 MNHEY, CDR2 SVGAGI. The CDR3 is 14 residues long. The CDR3 protein is CASSYSSGRMSYTF. CDR3 bases: TGTGCCAGCAGTTACTCGAGTGGTCGTATGAGCTACACCTTC.